The 24 T cell receptor beta chains below come from one sample, sequenced in a study of T cell responses to AZD1222 COVID-19 vaccine. This table comes from immunoSEQ multiplex PCR, and its TCRdb copy is limited to in-frame clones, with some not included. This table holds 90,000 to 120,000 clones, roughly 85% found once. The source material was peripheral blood, sampled 28 days after the second AZD1222 dose. All receptors come from an adult who received the AZD1222 COVID-19 vaccine.

This clone appeared once. The same CDR3 is also encoded by other DNA sequences in this sample. The rearrangement links TRBV2 to TRBJ2-7; TRBD1 might be the D (7 bases). Trimming shortened V by 2 bases and J by 4 bases, and 12 bases separated the two germline ends. Germline assignment: CDR1 SNHLY and CDR2 FYNNEI. The CDR3 loop spans 14 amino acids. CDR3 sequence reads: CASSERQGGYEQYF. CDR3 DNA sequence: TGTGCCAGCAGTGAAAGGCAGGGGGGATACGAGCAGTACTTC.

The chain is built from TRBV25-1 and TRBJ1-2; D is unresolved. Trimming shortened V by 4 bases and J by 0 bases, and 9 bases separated the two germline ends. The germline V gene has CDR1 MGHDK and CDR2 SYGVNS. The CDR3 has 14 residues. The CDR3 DNA reads as TGTGCCAGCAGTGGTTCCGGGACTAACTATGGCTACACCTTC. This gives the protein CASSGSGTNYGYTF.

The chain combines TRBV5-6 with TRBJ1-3; 10 bases are a match to TRBD1. This CDR3 is built from 16 residues. Germline assignment: CDR1 SGHDT and CDR2 YYEEEE. V trimming: 4 bases; J trimming: 4 bases; junction bases outside the gene matches: 8. The DNA for the CDR3 is TGTGCCAGCAGCCCCCGCGGGACAGGGGTCGGAAACACCATATATTTT. Its protein is CASSPRGTGVGNTIYF.

The rearrangement joins TRBV27 to TRBJ2-7; D may be TRBD1 (6 bases). This CDR3 spans 17 amino acids. The V gene lost 3 bases and the J gene lost 0 bases, with 18 bases spanning the gap. CDR1 and CDR2 from the germline V gene are MNHEY and SMNVEV (reference sequence). The DNA of the CDR3 is TGTGCCAGCAGTTTGAGGCCGCTGGGACACAACTCCTACGAGCAGTACTTC. Protein product: CASSLRPLGHNSYEQYF.

The chain couples TRBV19 to TRBJ1-2; D gene unclear. There are 12 residues in the CDR3. The V and J ends lost 8 bases and 4 bases respectively, with 11 bases between them. Germline V CDR1 and CDR2: LNHDA, SQIVND (reference sequence). The CDR3 region has the DNA TGTGCCAGTTCCTTCGTGAGCTATGGCTACACCTTC. It is translated as CASSFVSYGYTF.

The chain is built from TRBV7-2 and TRBJ2-1; no clear D. CDR3 length equals 12 residues. Germline V lookup: CDR1 SGHTA, CDR2 FQGNSA. V gave up 4 bases and J gave up 9 bases, with 10 bases separating them. The CDR3 sequence is CASSSTHGEQFF. The CDR3 coding sequence is TGTGCCAGCAGCTCAACTCACGGTGAGCAGTTCTTC.

The chain has TRBV3-1 (or the pseudogene TRBV3-2) and TRBJ2-3; D unclear. The CDR3 is 14 residues long. Germline V gene lookup returns CDR1 LGHDT and CDR2 YNNKEL (reference sequence). V lost 3 bases to trimming and J lost 2 bases, with 9 bases between them. The CDR3 loop is CASSHVDLTDTQYF. The DNA of the CDR3 is TGTGCCAGCAGCCACGTTGACCTCACAGATACGCAGTATTTT.

About this clone itself: At one of its ends the junction is not consistent with the germline gene, which may arise from a read error. J is TRBJ1-3 and V is TRBV29-1, with D perhaps TRBD1 (5 bases). The CDR3 covers 13 residues. Germline-derived CDR1 and CDR2 are SQVTM and ANQGSEA. CDR3 bases: TGCAGCGCTGCCCCAGGGTTTGGAGACACCATATATTTT. Encoded protein: CSAAPGFGDTIYF. Combining the CDR3 with reference TRBV29-1 and TRBJ1-3 gives the whole variable domain SAVISQKPSRDICQRGTSLTIQCQVDSQVTMMFWYRQQPGQSLTLIATANQGSEATYESGFVIDKFPISRPNLTFSTLTVSNMSPEDSSIYLCSAAPGFGDTIYFGEGSWLTVV.

This clone was seen a single time. V and J are TRBV5-1 and TRBJ1-2, with 10 bases identical to TRBD1. In germline, CDR1 is SGHRS, CDR2 YFSETQ. The CDR3 consists of 15 residues. J was trimmed by 8 bases and V by 0 bases; bases with no gene match: 7. The CDR3 DNA reads TGCGCCAGCAGCTTGGATCGGACAGGGGGTACGGGCTACACCTTC. It specifies CASSLDRTGGTGYTF.

Points on this clone: The junction and the germline gene differ at one end; a read error may be behind it. The chain uses TRBV28 and TRBJ1-2; TRBD1 matches at 8 bases. The CDR3 sequence is 14 residues long. Germline V gene data show CDR1 as MDHEN and CDR2 as SYDVKM. CDR3 residues: CARRTGGQGAGYTF. CDR3 nucleotides: TGTGCCCGCAGGACGGGGGGGCAGGGGGCTGGCTACACCTTC.

Concerning this clone itself: Other DNA sequences within the sample encode an identical CDR3. The gene calls are TRBV12-3 or TRBV12-4 and TRBJ2-3; D unclear. Trimming cost V 2 bases and J 0 bases, with 3 bases left between them. This CDR3 contains 13 residues. The CDR3 region is CASSLSSTDTQYF. DNA of the CDR3: TGTGCCAGCAGTTTAAGTAGCACAGATACGCAGTATTTT.

The CDR3 sequence: CASSPTPGYEQYF. The CDR3 nucleotides are TGTGCCAGCAGCCCAACCCCAGGCTACGAGCAGTACTTC. The genes are TRBV7-2 and TRBJ2-7; unclear D gene. The CDR3 consists of 13 residues. The V gene's germline CDR1 is SGHTA and CDR2 FQGNSA. V lost 5 bases, J lost 3 bases, and 11 bases lay in between.

The CDR3 bases are TGCGCCAGCAGCCGGACTCGGACAGGTCAAGATGAGCAGTTCTTC. It is translated as CASSRTRTGQDEQFF. The chain combines TRBV4-3 with TRBJ2-1; TRBD1 agrees at 7 bases. CDR3 length: 15 amino acids. CDR1 is LGHNA, CDR2 YSLEER, per germline. Trimming at V came to 4 bases and at J to 8 bases, leaving 11 bases not matched to a gene.

The chain recombines TRBV19 with TRBJ1-1; 10 bases match TRBD1. The V segment lost 6 bases and the J segment 1 base; nucleotides outside the gene matches: 5. The CDR3 loop spans 15 amino acids. CDR1 LNHDA and CDR2 SQIVND come from the germline V gene (reference sequence). The CDR3 DNA reads TGTGCCAGTAGGGAGACAGGGGGCGGGAACACTGAAGCTTTCTTT. Its protein product is CASRETGGGNTEAFF.

CDR3 amino acids: CASSSDSSYEQYF. The DNA of the CDR3 is TGTGCCAGCAGCTCGGACAGTTCTTACGAGCAGTACTTC. The V gene is TRBV7-9, the J gene TRBJ2-7; D possibly corresponds to TRBD1 (6 bases). Germline assignment: CDR1 SEHNR and CDR2 FQNEAQ (reference sequence). Trimming pared 4 bases from V and 4 bases from J, leaving 11 bases between. The CDR3 is made up of 13 amino acids.

The chain carries TRBV4-1 and TRBJ2-1; 10 bases line up with TRBD2. V lost 1 base and J lost 6; bases outside the gene matches: 9. The length of the CDR3 is 17 residues. Germline CDR1 reads MGHRA; CDR2 reads YSYEKL. The DNA of the CDR3 is TGCGCCAGCAGCCAAGGCATCCAGCGGGGGGGCGGCAATGAGCAGTTCTTC. Protein product: CASSQGIQRGGGNEQFF.

This chain connects TRBV7-6 to TRBJ1-1; D might be TRBD1 (5 bases). There are 15 residues in the CDR3. Trimming took off 5 bases at V and 0 bases at J, with 13 bases between the two ends. Looked up from germline, CDR1 is SGHVS and CDR2 is FNYEAQ. The CDR3 protein is CASSQSTVMNTEAFF. For the CDR3, the DNA is TGTGCCAGCAGCCAGTCGACAGTCATGAACACTGAAGCTTTCTTT.

The rearrangement uses TRBV28 and TRBJ2-7, with D hard to call. Looked up from germline, CDR1 is MDHEN and CDR2 is SYDVKM. The CDR3 is 13 amino acids. Deletions cut 4 bases from V and 2 bases from J, with 9 bases between. In DNA form, the CDR3 reads TGTGCCAGCAGTTGGCAGGCCCCCTACGAGCAGTACTTC. Encoded protein: CASSWQAPYEQYF.

Written as DNA, the CDR3 is TGTGCCAGCAGTTTAAAGGCAACATACGAGCAGTACTTC. Translating it yields CASSLKATYEQYF. The J gene is TRBJ2-7, the V gene TRBV27; no clear D gene. CDR1 MNHEY and CDR2 SMNVEV come from the germline V gene (reference sequence). Between the trimmed V and J ends, which lost 2 bases and 4 bases, there was a span of 9 bases. This CDR3 is built from 13 residues.

This clone was counted once. The chain joins TRBV2 to TRBJ2-2, with D possibly TRBD1 on 5 matching bases. CDR1 SNHLY and CDR2 FYNNEI come from the germline V gene. The CDR3 totals 13 residues. The V end was cut by 7 bases, the J end by 5 bases, with 11 bases between. CDR3 region: CASTAGKTGELFF. The DNA of the CDR3 is TGTGCCAGCACGGCAGGGAAGACCGGGGAGCTGTTTTTT.

The rearrangement joins TRBV29-1 to TRBJ1-1; 7 nucleotides line up with TRBD1. Germline trimming cut 6 bases from V and 0 bases from J; bases unmatched to any gene: 4. Germline loops: CDR1 SQVTM, CDR2 ANQGSEA. The CDR3 has 13 residues. CDR3 bases: TGCAGCGTGACGACAGGGATGAACACTGAAGCTTTCTTT. Translating gives CSVTTGMNTEAFF.

The chain uses TRBV5-1 and TRBJ2-3; no definite D call. V was trimmed by 0 bases and J by 4 bases, leaving 6 bases between them. CDR3 size: 13 residues. Germline CDR1 reads SGHRS; CDR2 reads YFSETQ. CDR3 DNA sequence: TGCGCCAGCAGCTTGGAGGTAGCAGATACGCAGTATTTT. Residues: CASSLEVADTQYF.

This chain joins TRBV28 and TRBJ2-5; TRBD2 matches at 11 bases. CDR3 size: 15 residues. Germline V gives CDR1 MDHEN, CDR2 SYDVKM. Losses at the gene ends were 6 bases for V and 5 bases for J; bases not matched to a gene: 8. The CDR3 sequence is CASSRPSGGSETQYF. The CDR3 bases are TGTGCCAGCAGCCGACCTAGCGGGGGGTCGGAGACCCAGTACTTC. Full variable domain (remainder filled in from reference TRBV28 and TRBJ2-5): DVKVTQSSRYLVKRTGEKVFLECVQDMDHENMFWYRQDPGLGLRLIYFSYDVKMKEKGDIPEGYSVSREKKERFSLILESASTNQTSMYLCASSRPSGGSETQYFGPGTRLLVL.

The V gene is TRBV5-1, the J gene TRBJ1-3; TRBD1 is a possible D gene (5 bases). Trimming removed 2 bases at V and 0 bases at J, with 9 bases between. The CDR3 is 15 residues long. CDR1 and CDR2 from the germline V gene are SGHRS and YFSETQ. CDR3 sequence reads: CASSFGGDSGNTIYF. In DNA, the CDR3 is TGCGCCAGCAGCTTCGGGGGGGACTCTGGAAACACCATATATTTT.